These 21 T cell receptor beta chains were sequenced from one sample in a study of OX40 agonist ivuxolimab in advanced cancers. Libraries were prepared by immunoSEQ multiplex PCR; TCRdb keeps only in-frame clonotypes and omits some of them. Here the sample spans tens of thousands of clones, around 86% being singletons. Sequencing was performed on CD4+ or CD8+ T cells sorted from blood, taken in a trial of the OX40 agonist ivuxolimab. The receptor source for this set is an adult with an advanced solid tumor such as melanoma, head and neck, liver or kidney cancer.

The chain links TRBV7-2 to TRBJ2-3; TRBD2 might be the D (5 bases). V lost 2 bases to trimming and J lost 1 base, with 10 bases between them. Germline-derived CDR1 and CDR2 are SGHTA and FQGNSA. The CDR3 runs to 15 residues. In nucleotides, the CDR3 is TGTGCCAGCAGCTTACCCGGACTCGGCACAGATACGCAGTATTTT. It codes for CASSLPGLGTDTQYF.

The V call is TRBV6-5, the J call TRBJ1-6, with 8 nucleotides matching TRBD1. The CDR3 has 16 residues. CDR1 and CDR2 (germline): MNHEY, SVGAGI. V trimming: 0 bases; J trimming: 7 bases; junction bases outside the gene matches: 5. CDR3 DNA sequence: TGTGCCAGCAGTTACTCGGGACAGGTTCCAAATTCACCCCTCCACTTT. This gives the protein CASSYSGQVPNSPLHF.

The gene calls are TRBV2 and TRBJ1-4; a weak D match, TRBD1 (5 bases). Germline CDR1 and CDR2: SNHLY and FYNNEI. Trimming took 7 bases from V and 4 from J, leaving 10 bases between them. The CDR3 runs 13 residues. CDR3 loop: CASNRGDNEKLFF. CDR3 coding DNA: TGTGCCAGCAACCGGGGCGATAATGAAAAACTGTTTTTT.

This rearrangement joins TRBV5-1 to TRBJ1-5; tentatively, D is TRBD1 (6 bases). Germline CDR1 SGHRS, CDR2 YFSETQ. V lost 0 bases, J lost 4 bases, and 11 bases lay in between. This CDR3 is built from 15 residues. CDR3 amino acids: CASSLGGGANQPQHF. The DNA of the CDR3 is TGCGCCAGCAGCTTGGGAGGGGGGGCGAATCAGCCCCAGCATTTT.

This clone occurred a few times. Different DNA sequences within this sample yield the same CDR3. The chain carries TRBV6-5 and TRBJ2-3; the match to TRBD2 covers 8 bases. This CDR3 comprises 15 residues. CDR1 and CDR2 (germline): MNHEY, SVGAGI. Trimming cost V 2 bases and J 4 bases; bases outside gene matches: 5. The CDR3: CASSYGTSRADTQYF. The CDR3 DNA is TGTGCCAGCAGTTACGGGACTAGTAGGGCAGATACGCAGTATTTT.

V usage is TRBV7-2 and J usage is TRBJ2-5, with 11 bases lining up with TRBD2. The CDR3 contains 14 residues. J gave up 4 bases and V 4 bases, and 2 bases lay outside the gene matches. CDR1 is SGHTA, CDR2 FQGNSA, per germline. The CDR3 protein is CASSSGTSGETQYF. CDR3 DNA: TGTGCCAGCAGCTCCGGGACTAGCGGAGAGACCCAGTACTTC.

This sequence joins TRBV19 and TRBJ2-1; the match to TRBD2 covers 8 bases. V shed 4 bases, J shed 5 bases, and the junction held 10 bases outside the gene matches. CDR1 is LNHDA and CDR2 is SQIVND in the germline V gene (reference sequence). The CDR3 is 16 amino acids. This CDR3 reads CASSRRGAMTNNEQFF. The CDR3, as DNA: TGTGCCAGTAGTAGGCGGGGGGCTATGACCAACAATGAGCAGTTCTTC.

The rearrangement uses TRBV13 and TRBJ1-6; D unclear. Germline lookup yields CDR1 PRHDT and CDR2 FYEKMQ (reference sequence). The CDR3 runs to 15 residues. The V end lost 0 bases, the J end lost 4 bases, and 7 bases lay between the germline ends. The CDR3 bases are TGTGCCAGCAGCTTAGGACACAATTATAATTCACCCCTCCACTTT. Translating gives CASSLGHNYNSPLHF.

This chain connects TRBV15 to TRBJ1-3; D gene unclear. V was clipped by 1 base and J by 4 bases, with 11 bases between them. Germline V gives CDR1 LNHNV, CDR2 YYDKDF (reference sequence). CDR3 size: 15 residues. The CDR3, as DNA: TGTGCCACCAGCAGAGTGGGCGCTTCCGGAAACACCATATATTTT. Encoded protein: CATSRVGASGNTIYF.

The chain carries TRBV2 and TRBJ1-4; D remains unclear. CDR1 is SNHLY, CDR2 FYNNEI, per germline. Trimming shortened V by 7 bases and J by 5 bases, and 8 bases separated the two germline ends. The CDR3 has 12 residues. The CDR3 DNA reads as TGTGCCAGCACCCGGGAGAATGAAAAACTGTTTTTT. Protein product: CASTRENEKLFF.

The rearrangement links TRBV6-1 to TRBJ1-2; 7 nucleotides line up with TRBD1. With 6 bases clipped from V and 4 bases from J, the junction kept 8 bases outside the gene matches. Germline V gene data show CDR1 as MNHNS and CDR2 as SASEGT. This CDR3 is 14 amino acids long. In DNA, the CDR3 is TGTGCCAGCAGGTACAGGGGTGAGGGCTATGGCTACACCTTC. Its protein product is CASRYRGEGYGYTF.

This clone was seen a few times. The chain couples TRBV19 to TRBJ1-3, with 8 bases identical to TRBD1. Germline V gene lookup returns CDR1 LNHDA and CDR2 SQIVND (reference sequence). V was clipped by 3 bases and J by 0 bases; unmatched bases: 10. This CDR3 is 18 amino acids long. CDR3 nucleotide sequence: TGTGCCAGTAGTATTGGGACCCGACAGGGGTACTCTGGAAACACCATATATTTT. This gives the protein CASSIGTRQGYSGNTIYF.

This chain connects TRBV7-9 to TRBJ1-1; no clear D gene. CDR3 size: 14 residues. Germline V gene lookup returns CDR1 SEHNR and CDR2 FQNEAQ (reference sequence). V dropped 6 bases and J dropped 0 bases, with 11 bases sitting between them. The CDR3 is CASRFSGLNTEAFF. The CDR3 DNA is TGTGCCAGCAGATTTTCCGGGTTGAACACTGAAGCTTTCTTT. Variable domain in full (rest from reference TRBV7-9 and TRBJ1-1): DTGVSQNPRHKITKRGQNVTFRCDPISEHNRLYWYRQTLGQGPEFLTYFQNEAQLEKSRLLSDRFSAERPKGSFSTLEIQRTEQGDSAMYLCASRFSGLNTEAFFGQGTRLTVV.

This clone has just a few counts. V usage is TRBV7-2 and J usage is TRBJ2-5; D unclear. The germline V gene has CDR1 SGHTA and CDR2 FQGNSA. The V end lost 2 bases, the J end lost 1 base, and 8 bases lay between the germline ends. The CDR3 has 14 residues. CDR3 in amino acids: CASSLLPVQETQYF. CDR3 in DNA: TGTGCCAGCAGCTTACTGCCAGTCCAAGAGACCCAGTACTTC.

This chain connects TRBV5-1 to TRBJ2-3; tentative D call: TRBD1 (6 bases). The germline V gene has CDR1 SGHRS and CDR2 YFSETQ. Trimming removed 4 bases from V and 2 bases from J, with 11 bases in between. The CDR3 contains 14 residues. The CDR3: CASSPGQVTDTQYF. CDR3 bases: TGCGCCAGCAGCCCGGGACAAGTCACAGATACGCAGTATTTT.

The V and J genes are TRBV7-9 and TRBJ1-1; D unresolved. Germline CDR1 is SEHNR and CDR2 is FQNEAQ (reference sequence). The CDR3 sequence is 14 residues long. Trimming took 7 bases from V and 0 from J, leaving 12 bases between them. This CDR3 is CASTLGSLNTEAFF. The CDR3 region has the DNA TGTGCCAGCACCCTCGGGTCTTTGAACACTGAAGCTTTCTTT.

The CDR3 sequence: CASTVGASSYNEQFF. CDR3 coding DNA: TGTGCCAGCACCGTGGGGGCCAGCTCCTACAATGAGCAGTTCTTC. V is TRBV7-2 and J is TRBJ2-1, with D maybe TRBD1 (6 bases). Between the trimmed V and J ends, which lost 7 bases and 0 bases, there was a span of 13 bases. This CDR3 comprises 15 residues. The V gene's germline CDR1 is SGHTA and CDR2 FQGNSA.

The CDR3 is CASSIAPSVGNQPQHF. The CDR3 DNA reads as TGTGCCAGTAGTATAGCTCCCTCGGTAGGCAATCAGCCCCAGCATTTT. The chain links TRBV19 to TRBJ1-5; D gene ambiguous. The CDR3 spans 16 residues. CDR1 LNHDA and CDR2 SQIVND come from the germline V gene (reference sequence). V was pared by 1 base and J by 2 bases, with 12 bases between.

In this sample, this clone turned up once. This chain uses TRBV5-1 with TRBJ1-1; D is ambiguous. With 0 bases removed from V and 0 bases from J, the gap between germline ends came to 9 bases. This CDR3 contains 15 residues. CDR1 SGHRS and CDR2 YFSETQ come from the germline V gene. CDR3 amino acids: CASSLAGSVNTEAFF. The CDR3 DNA follows: TGCGCCAGCAGCTTGGCAGGTAGCGTGAACACTGAAGCTTTCTTT.

CDR3 in DNA: TGTGCCAGCAGCTTGGGGGTAGGGAATTCACCCCTCCACTTT. Its translation: CASSLGVGNSPLHF. The rearrangement links TRBV5-4 to TRBJ1-6; no firm D call. The V end was cut by 0 bases, the J end by 7 bases, with 8 bases between. This CDR3 contains 14 residues. Germline V gene sequence: CDR1 SGHNT, CDR2 YYREEE (reference sequence).

V is TRBV6-5 and J is TRBJ1-2; weak D call: TRBD1 (6 bases). The CDR3 contains 14 residues. Trimming took off 6 bases at V and 0 bases at J, with 11 bases between the two ends. Per the germline V gene, CDR1 is MNHEY and CDR2 is SVGAGI. The CDR3 nucleotides read TGTGCCAGCAGCACAACAGGGTCTAACTATGGCTACACCTTC. This translates into CASSTTGSNYGYTF.